The 9 T cell receptor beta chains given below trace back to one sample, sequenced in a study of blood T cell repertoires in COVID-19. The method was immunoSEQ multiplex PCR; TCRdb's version includes in-frame clones alone and lacks a portion of them. Here the sample spans roughly 110,000 clones, roughly 81% being singletons. The sample comprised peripheral blood. The receptors come from a middle-aged man with acute or convalescent COVID-19.

At least ten counts were recorded for this clone. This rearrangement joins TRBV4-1 to TRBJ2-2, with D maybe TRBD2 (5 bases). This CDR3 is 16 amino acids long. Looked up from germline, CDR1 is MGHRA and CDR2 is YSYEKL. The ends were cut back, 8 bases at V and 1 base at J, with 17 bases in the middle. In nucleotides, the CDR3 is TGCGCCAGCGCCGGGGATGGGTTTCTGAACACCGGGGAGCTGTTTTTT. This codes for CASAGDGFLNTGELFF.

V usage is TRBV6-6 and J usage is TRBJ1-5; TRBD1 might be the D (6 bases). The CDR3 has 14 residues. Trimming removed 4 bases from V and 4 bases from J, with 11 bases in between. Germline assignment: CDR1 MNHNY and CDR2 SVGAGI (reference sequence). The CDR3 nucleotides are TGTGCCAGCAGTTTAACTACAGGGAATCAGCCCCAGCATTTT. Protein sequence: CASSLTTGNQPQHF.

The chain couples TRBV12-3 or TRBV12-4 to TRBJ1-5; no firm D call. This CDR3 is 13 amino acids long. The V end lost 3 bases, the J end lost 10 bases, and 13 bases lay between the germline ends. The CDR3 DNA reads as TGTGCCAGCAGTTTTACGGGTGGCAGTCCCCAGCATTTT. It codes for CASSFTGGSPQHF.

V is TRBV19 and J is TRBJ2-1; tentative D call: TRBD2 (5 bases). V was pared by 2 bases and J by 8 bases, with 10 bases between. The V gene's germline CDR1 is LNHDA and CDR2 SQIVND (reference sequence). This CDR3 region has 13 residues. The DNA of the CDR3 is TGTGCCAGTAGTATAAGGGCAGCGGATGAGCAGTTCTTC. Amino acid sequence: CASSIRAADEQFF.

This clone was recorded once. J is TRBJ2-3 and V is TRBV6-6; tentatively, D is TRBD2 (6 bases). This CDR3 spans 14 amino acids. V shed 6 bases and J shed 2 bases, with 12 bases lying between them. Germline V gene lookup returns CDR1 MNHNY and CDR2 SVGAGI (reference sequence). This chain's CDR3 is CASRRRGNTDTQYF. Written as DNA, the CDR3 is TGTGCCAGCAGAAGGCGGGGAAACACAGATACGCAGTATTTT.

This clone has just a few counts. The CDR3 region is CASSIHSGGEETQYF. The CDR3, as DNA: TGTGCCAGCAGTATCCATTCAGGCGGGGAGGAGACCCAGTACTTC. The chain links TRBV28 to TRBJ2-5, with a possible D match to TRBD2 (6 bases). Germline V gene sequence: CDR1 MDHEN, CDR2 SYDVKM. Trimming took 5 bases from V and 5 from J, leaving 18 bases between them. CDR3 length: 15 amino acids.

The chain has TRBV6-6 and TRBJ2-7; 8 positions agree with TRBD1. V was clipped by 7 bases and J by 1 base; unmatched bases: 6. The CDR3 extends over 14 amino acids. Germline V gives CDR1 MNHNY, CDR2 SVGAGI (reference sequence). For the CDR3, the DNA is TGTGCCAGCACTCTGAACAGGGGGTCCTACGAGCAGTACTTC. This encodes CASTLNRGSYEQYF.

This clone was recorded only once. The J gene is TRBJ1-2, the V gene TRBV3-1 (or the pseudogene TRBV3-2), with TRBD1 identical over 7 bases. Trimming removed 2 bases from V and 8 bases from J; junction bases left unmatched: 11. There are 15 residues in the CDR3. The germline V gene has CDR1 LGHDT and CDR2 YNNKEL (reference sequence). CDR3 DNA: TGTGCCAGCAGCCAAAGACAGGGAGGTTTGGGAGGCTACACCTTC. Its protein is CASSQRQGGLGGYTF.

This clone has just one count. The genes are TRBV28 and TRBJ2-3; 11 positions match TRBD2. The length of the CDR3 is 16 residues. V lost 7 bases and J lost 4; bases outside the gene matches: 10. CDR1 MDHEN and CDR2 SYDVKM come from the germline V gene. As DNA, the CDR3 is TGTGCCAGCACCCAGGGAACGGGACTAGCGGCAGATACGCAGTATTTT. Translated: CASTQGTGLAADTQYF.